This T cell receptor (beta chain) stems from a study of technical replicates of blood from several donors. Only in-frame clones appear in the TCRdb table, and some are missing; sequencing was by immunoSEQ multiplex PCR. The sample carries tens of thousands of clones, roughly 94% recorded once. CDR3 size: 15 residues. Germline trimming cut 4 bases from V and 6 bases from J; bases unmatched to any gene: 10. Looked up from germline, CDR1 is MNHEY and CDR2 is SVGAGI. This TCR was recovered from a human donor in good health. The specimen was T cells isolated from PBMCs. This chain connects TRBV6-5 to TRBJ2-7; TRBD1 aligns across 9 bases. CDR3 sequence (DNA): TGTGCCAGCAGTTCGTCGGGACAGGGAAGTCGCGAGCAGTACTTC. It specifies CASSSSGQGSREQYF.